This entry is about one TCR beta chain. Method: immunoSEQ multiplex PCR; TCRdb's copy keeps in-frame clones and lacks some. The sample yields approximately 100,000 clones, 92% seen once. This CDR3 is 14 amino acids long. CDR1 and CDR2 from the germline V gene are KGHSH and LQKENI. V lost 3 bases, J lost 2 bases, and 11 bases lay in between. This record belongs to a study of OX40 agonist ivuxolimab in advanced cancers. The sequencing here drew on CD4+ or CD8+ T cells sorted from blood, taken in a trial of the OX40 agonist ivuxolimab. The genes are TRBV18 and TRBJ2-7; D is ambiguous. This clonotype originated in an adult with an advanced solid tumor such as melanoma, head and neck, liver or kidney cancer. DNA for the CDR3: TGTGCCAGCTCACCCTCCGGAACCACCTACGAGCAGTACTTC. Translating it yields CASSPSGTTYEQYF. Full variable domain (rest looked up from reference TRBV18 and TRBJ2-7): NAGVMQNPRHLVRRRGQEARLRCSPMKGHSHVYWYRQLPEEGLKFMVYLQKENIIDESGMPKERFSAEFPKEGPSILRIQQVVRGDSAAYFCASSPSGTTYEQYFGPGTRLTVT.